The source of this T cell receptor beta chain is a study of cytomegalovirus exposure and HLA in healthy donors. Overall study results and limits: The productive fraction for most TCR beta V segments was about 90% or about 30% in an earlier analysis.

Trimming took 5 bases from V and 3 from J, leaving 18 bases between them. The germline CDR1 and CDR2 sequences are LNHNV and YYDKDF (reference sequence). The CDR3 spans 16 residues. Primers for the PCR totalled 60 Vbeta and 13 Jbeta. Sequencing was performed with immunoSEQ multiplex PCR; in TCRdb, only in-frame clones are kept and a portion is missing. The sample includes some 150,000 clones, 70% to 80% of them seen just once. About this clone: The antigen is unknown.

The sequence came from a man aged 18-30 years in good health and CMV-seropositive. The chain recombines TRBV15 with TRBJ2-3; D is possibly TRBD2 (7 bases). The source material was PBMCs. CDR3 nucleotide sequence: TGTGCCACCAGCTTGGGGGGGGCGGGGTTGACAGATACGCAGTATTTT. Translation gives CATSLGGAGLTDTQYF.